Presented here are 4 T cell receptor beta chains from one specimen sequenced in a study of shared clonotypes between healthy human individuals. Sequencing was performed with immunoSEQ multiplex PCR; in TCRdb, only in-frame clones are kept and a portion is missing. This sample has 1,500,000 or so clones; over 95% occur once, and the top ten carry approximately 1%. The sequenced sample consisted of naive CD4+ T cells sorted from blood. The subset here: CD45RA+ positively selected. These receptors were collected from a man younger than 40 in good health.

The chain combines TRBV2 with TRBJ2-7; D is unresolved. Germline V gene lookup returns CDR1 SNHLY and CDR2 FYNNEI. Trimming removed 7 bases at V and 2 bases at J, with 18 bases between. This CDR3 contains 15 residues. For the CDR3, the DNA is TGTGCCAGCAAATCTGCCCGGCTGCACACCTACGAGCAGTACTTC. Translation gives CASKSARLHTYEQYF.

This sequence joins TRBV28 and TRBJ1-2; TRBD1 is a possible D gene (5 bases). CDR1 is MDHEN, CDR2 SYDVKM, per germline. This CDR3 has 12 amino acids. V gave up 10 bases and J gave up 4 bases, with 13 bases separating them. The CDR3 reads CATNWGGYGYTF. As DNA, the CDR3 is TGTGCCACCAACTGGGGGGGCTATGGCTACACCTTC.

This chain links TRBV19 with TRBJ1-5; possibly TRBD1 for D (5 bases). The CDR3 totals 13 residues. V lost 5 bases and J 6 bases, leaving 11 bases between the germline ends. Per germline, CDR1 LNHDA and CDR2 SQIVND (reference sequence). CDR3 region: CASSHQGPQPQHF. Written as DNA, the CDR3 is TGTGCCAGTAGTCATCAGGGCCCTCAGCCCCAGCATTTT. The complete variable domain, with remaining parts taken from reference TRBV19 and TRBJ1-5, reads DGGITQSPKYLFRKEGQNVTLSCEQNLNHDAMYWYRQDPGQGLRLIYYSQIVNDFQKGDIAEGYSVSREKKESFPLTVTSAQKNPTAFYLCASSHQGPQPQHFGDGTRLSIL.

The J gene is TRBJ1-5, the V gene TRBV7-8, with no clear D. Germline CDR1 reads SGHVS; CDR2 reads FQNEAQ. V gave up 0 bases and J gave up 5 bases, with 8 bases separating them. This CDR3 has 14 residues. CDR3 amino acids: CASSLASGDQPQHF. CDR3 bases: TGTGCCAGCAGCTTAGCGAGTGGGGATCAGCCCCAGCATTTT.